This T cell receptor (beta chain) appears in the sequencing data of a study of T-cell reconstitution after alpha-beta-depleted transplantation in children. Whole-study results and caveats: Newly produced T cells mostly accounted for T-cell counts and diversity one year post-transplant. Expanded graft clones numbering several hundred reportedly gave rise to alpha-beta T cells about two months after transplant. Day-60 TCRbeta diversity that was high in some patients was derived from surviving recipient T cells and thymic progenitors.

The CDR3 contains 18 residues. The trim removed 7 bases at V and 3 bases at J, leaving 12 bases unmatched. Germline-derived CDR1 and CDR2 are MDHEN and SYDVKM. This clonotype turned up a few times. Antigen: not known. The authors prepared the TCRbeta library with unique molecular identifiers. TCRdb used MiXCR to reprocess the PCR reads, holding one entry per CDR3 protein. The sample carries approximately 99,000 distinct CDR3 sequences, 5.5% to 6.5% recorded once. This TCR was recovered from a male patient aged 2 to 10 who had a stem cell transplant for acute lymphoblastic leukemia, so the T cells may come from the graft donor. The chain employs TRBV28 and TRBJ2-1; 13 bases line up with TRBD2. Specimen: PBMCs, mostly from graft donor cells, collected 360 days after TCRalphabeta/CD19-depleted stem cell transplant. In DNA form, the CDR3 reads TGTGCCAGCACCGAACTAGCGGGAGGGTCCTGGGGCTACAATGAGCAGTTCTTC. Its translation: CASTELAGGSWGYNEQFF.